Shown below are 5 T cell receptor beta chains from a single sample sequenced in a study of identical twins' blood T cells. Via MiXCR, TCRdb re-called the 5' RACE reads, giving one row per CDR3 protein. The sample shows 350,000 to 400,000 distinct CDR3 sequences, about 28% of them seen only once. The sequencing sample was made of PBMCs. The receptors were gathered from a woman aged 18 to 55 in good health.

This clonotype was detected a few times. The chain uses TRBV2 and TRBJ1-2; D might be TRBD1 (6 bases). V lost 1 base to trimming and J lost 4 bases, with 7 bases between them. Germline CDR1 SNHLY, CDR2 FYNNEI. CDR3 length: 13 amino acids. The CDR3 coding sequence is TGTGCCAGCAGTGAAGGCAGGGGCTATGGCTACACCTTC. Residues: CASSEGRGYGYTF. The whole variable domain, remainder taken from reference TRBV2 and TRBJ1-2, is EPEVTQTPSHQVTQMGQEVILRCVPISNHLYFYWYRQILGQKVEFLVSFYNNEISEKSEIFDDQFSVERPDGSNFTLKIRSTKLEDSAMYFCASSEGRGYGYTFGSGTRLTVV.

This clonotype was recorded once. The rearrangement links TRBV6-2 or TRBV6-3 to TRBJ1-5; D gene ambiguous. This CDR3 region has 14 residues. Between the trimmed V and J ends, which lost 4 bases and 2 bases, there was a span of 9 bases. The germline CDR1 and CDR2 sequences are MNHEY and SVGEGT. CDR3 sequence: CASSWSPGNQPQHF. DNA of the CDR3: TGTGCCAGCAGTTGGAGCCCCGGCAATCAGCCCCAGCATTTT.

This clonotype has only a few counts. This chain uses TRBV10-3 with TRBJ2-1; possibly TRBD2 for D (6 bases). V dropped 0 bases and J dropped 0 bases, with 9 bases sitting between them. This CDR3 is 16 amino acids long. Germline V CDR1 and CDR2: ENHRY, SYGVKD. The CDR3 here is CAISESGGSSYNEQFF. The DNA of the CDR3 is TGTGCCATCAGTGAGTCTGGGGGGAGCTCCTACAATGAGCAGTTCTTC.

The chain joins TRBV5-1 to TRBJ2-3; 8 nucleotides match TRBD1. Germline trimming cut 0 bases from V and 6 bases from J; bases unmatched to any gene: 3. This CDR3 region has 14 residues. The germline gives CDR1 SGHRS, CDR2 YFSETQ. CDR3 protein: CASSLGTGYDTQYF. The CDR3 DNA sequence: TGCGCCAGCAGCTTGGGGACAGGGTATGATACGCAGTATTTT. Based on the CDR3 plus reference TRBV5-1 and TRBJ2-3, the full variable domain is KAGVTQTPRYLIKTRGQQVTLSCSPISGHRSVSWYQQTPGQGLQFLFEYFSETQRNKGNFPGRFSGRQFSNSRSEMNVSTLELGDSALYLCASSLGTGYDTQYFGPGTRLTVL.

There are a few counts of this clonotype. The V call is TRBV29-1, the J call TRBJ2-1; D is possibly TRBD2 (6 bases). V lost 6 bases and J lost 9, with 18 bases in between. The germline gives CDR1 SQVTM, CDR2 ANQGSEA. The CDR3 contains 13 residues. DNA of the CDR3: TGCAGCGTCGAGACTAGTGGGCGTTTTGAGCAGTTCTTC. Translated, it gives CSVETSGRFEQFF.